These T cell receptor beta chains were read from a single sample in a study of T cell responses to AZD1222 COVID-19 vaccine. Sequencing used immunoSEQ multiplex PCR; TCRdb keeps in-frame clones, though not all of them. The data contain approximately 150,000 clones, roughly 92% of them singletons. The input for sequencing was peripheral blood, taken on day 0 of AZD1222 vaccination. The receptor set was obtained from an adult in good health. Both conserved end residues are part of each CDR3.

J gene,V gene,CDR3 length,CDR3 protein
TRBJ2-3,TRBV19,13,CASRGSSTDTQYF
TRBJ2-7,TRBV7-8,15,CASSPRRLAGIEQYF
TRBJ2-1,TRBV27,21,CASSAIRWDRDSRWRFNEQFF
TRBJ1-5,TRBV2,14,CASSGDGLNQPQHF
TRBJ2-7,TRBV4-1,16,CASSQAMGTEYYEQYF
TRBJ1-2,TRBV28,12,CAGNGGLYGYTF
TRBJ2-7,TRBV21-1,16,CASSSRILALSYEQYF
TRBJ1-5,TRBV2,15,CASSPTGYGNQPQHF
TRBJ2-5,TRBV7-2,14,CASSSRGDQETQYF
TRBJ2-7,TRBV12-3/TRBV12-4,13,CASSLQTPYEQYF
TRBJ2-3,TRBV6-2/TRBV6-3,15,CASSYSVRGQDTQYF
TRBJ2-1,TRBV7-2,14,CASIGTFPYNEQFF
TRBJ1-1,TRBV28,13,CASSLKANTEAFF
TRBJ2-7,TRBV6-5,14,CASRSGTRTYEQYF
TRBJ1-5,TRBV2,15,CASSARTPSNQPQHF
TRBJ1-6,TRBV3-1/TRBV3-2,15,CASSQGYRLDSPLHF
TRBJ2-1,TRBV2,15,CASCWTIGSYNEQFF
TRBJ2-2,TRBV4-1,17,CASSPGGLAANTGELFF
TRBJ1-2,TRBV12-3/TRBV12-4,12,CASTRTGYGYTF
TRBJ1-2,TRBV27,15,CASSLSWTAHYGYTF
TRBJ2-7,TRBV6-2/TRBV6-3,14,CASSPDGGSYEQYF
TRBJ1-2,TRBV6-5,16,CASSYFGQGGIYGYTF
TRBJ1-6,TRBV14,18,CASSQGTARSSYNSPLHF
TRBJ1-4,TRBV24-1,15,CATSAGQGANEKLFF
TRBJ1-2,TRBV5-4,14,CASSLWGAGKGYTF
TRBJ1-4,TRBV4-3,14,CASSQGQGDEKLFF
TRBJ1-1,TRBV7-8,14,CASSKQGHNTEAFF
TRBJ2-6,TRBV7-2,15,CASSLSRAGANVLTF
TRBJ1-2,TRBV30,14,CAWTVPGSNYGYTF
TRBJ1-1,TRBV2,11,CASSEGGAAFF
TRBJ2-7,TRBV19,13,CASSIVQGYEQYF
TRBJ1-2,TRBV2,14,CASRGNGQSYGYTF
TRBJ1-1,TRBV11-2,13,CASSLRGDTEAFF